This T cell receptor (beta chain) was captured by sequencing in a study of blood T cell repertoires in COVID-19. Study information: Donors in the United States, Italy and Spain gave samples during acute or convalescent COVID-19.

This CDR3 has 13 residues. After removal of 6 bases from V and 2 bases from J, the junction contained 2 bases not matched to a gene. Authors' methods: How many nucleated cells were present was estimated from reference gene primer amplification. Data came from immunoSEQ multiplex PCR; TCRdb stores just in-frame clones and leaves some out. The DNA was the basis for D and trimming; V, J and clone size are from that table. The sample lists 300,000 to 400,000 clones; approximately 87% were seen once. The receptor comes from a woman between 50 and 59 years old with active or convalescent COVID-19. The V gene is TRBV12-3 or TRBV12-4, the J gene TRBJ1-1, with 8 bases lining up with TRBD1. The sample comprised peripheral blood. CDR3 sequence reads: CASSGQGNTEAFF. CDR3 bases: TGTGCCAGCAGCGGACAGGGAAACACTGAAGCTTTCTTT.